The 15 T cell receptor beta chains reported below all come from one sample, sequenced in a study of shared clonotypes between healthy human individuals (dated by TCRdb to the early 2020s). Receptors were amplified or captured by the immunoSEQ multiplex PCR assay. TCRdb retrieved this table from immuneACCESS and kept in-frame rearrangements only. Not all clones are present; in checked studies, unresolved V genes account for under half, and no reason is known for the remainder. This sample comprises around 2.1 million clones, 85% to 95% of them detected only once. Together, the top ten hold under 2% of the sample. CD8 naive samples were CD45RO-negative cells positively selected for CCR7, giving a CD45RA+CCR7+ population that excluded TemRA cells. Material: naive CD8+ T cells from PBMCs. The cell subset or site label, read with the paper, signifies: CD45RA+CCR7+. These receptors all come from a man in his late teens or twenties in good health. Some clones in this sample may be carry-over from other donors' samples.

This chain joins TRBV5-6 and TRBJ2-7; D not certain. Trimming took off 5 bases at V and 3 bases at J, with 9 bases between the two ends. In germline, CDR1 is SGHDT, CDR2 YYEEEE. This CDR3 is built from 12 residues. CDR3 protein: CASSYTGYEQYF. The CDR3 DNA reads TGTGCCAGCAGTTACACGGGCTACGAGCAGTACTTC.

This chain joins TRBV7-9 and TRBJ2-3; TRBD2 is a possible D gene (5 bases). The V gene lost 0 bases and the J gene lost 4 bases, with 8 bases spanning the gap. CDR3 length equals 14 residues. Germline V gene lookup returns CDR1 SEHNR and CDR2 FQNEAQ (reference sequence). This CDR3 is CASSLAGVSDTQYF. The DNA for the CDR3 is TGTGCCAGCAGCTTAGCGGGAGTGTCAGATACGCAGTATTTT.

This chain connects TRBV4-1 to TRBJ1-2, with 7 bases lining up with TRBD1. Germline V gives CDR1 MGHRA, CDR2 YSYEKL. V lost 0 bases to trimming and J lost 2 bases; unmatched junction nucleotides: 3. The CDR3 sequence is 15 residues long. CDR3 in DNA: TGCGCCAGCAGCCAAGATTCGGGACAGAACTATGGCTACACCTTC. Its translation is CASSQDSGQNYGYTF.

The V gene is TRBV7-8, the J gene TRBJ2-1; 14 nucleotides line up with TRBD2. The V and J ends lost 6 bases and 4 bases, in that order; junction bases with no gene match: 11. Per the germline V gene, CDR1 is SGHVS and CDR2 is FQNEAQ. The CDR3 is made up of 18 amino acids. The CDR3 spells CASSSGLAGAGRYNEQFF. The DNA of the CDR3 is TGTGCCAGCAGTTCGGGACTAGCGGGAGCGGGGCGGTACAATGAGCAGTTCTTC. The full variable domain, its missing parts supplied by reference TRBV7-8 and TRBJ2-1, is GAGVSQSPRYKVAKRGQDVALRCDPISGHVSLFWYQQALGQGPEFLTYFQNEAQLDKSGLPSDRFFAERPEGSVSTLKIQRTQQEDSAVYLCASSSGLAGAGRYNEQFFGPGTRLTVL.

The J gene is TRBJ2-7, the V gene TRBV7-6; D not certain. CDR1 and CDR2 from the germline V gene are SGHVS and FNYEAQ. Trimming took off 4 bases at V and 3 bases at J, with 19 bases between the two ends. This CDR3 is built from 16 residues. Here the CDR3 reads CASSSAVGSPLYEQYF. DNA of the CDR3: TGTGCCAGCAGCTCCGCCGTTGGTAGCCCCCTCTACGAGCAGTACTTC.

This clone appeared once. The sample holds other DNA sequences that translate to the same CDR3. The V call is TRBV9, the J call TRBJ2-1; no clear D gene. The V gene lost 1 base and the J gene lost 5 bases, with 4 bases spanning the gap. CDR1 is SGDLS, CDR2 YYNGEE, per germline. CDR3 length: 12 residues. CDR3 loop: CASSVSDNEQFF. The CDR3 nucleotides are TGTGCCAGCAGCGTATCAGACAATGAGCAGTTCTTC.

The chain employs TRBV10-3 and TRBJ1-2, with D possibly TRBD1 on 6 matching bases. The length of the CDR3 is 18 residues. Per the germline V gene, CDR1 is ENHRY and CDR2 is SYGVKD. V shed 0 bases and J shed 1 base, with 18 bases lying between them. CDR3 in DNA: TGTGCCATCAGTGAGTCGTCAGGGGACGGGCCTCTTAACTATGGCTACACCTTC. Its protein is CAISESSGDGPLNYGYTF.

This clone was counted a single time. The chain uses TRBV25-1 and TRBJ2-5, with a tentative D call TRBD2 (5 bases). Germline loops: CDR1 MGHDK, CDR2 SYGVNS. Trimming pared 5 bases from V and 0 bases from J, leaving 13 bases between. This CDR3 region has 15 residues. CDR3 protein: CASSPRGAYQETQYF. In DNA form, the CDR3 reads TGTGCCAGCAGTCCCCGGGGAGCGTACCAAGAGACCCAGTACTTC.

The rearrangement links TRBV7-6 to TRBJ2-7; 7 bases agree with TRBD1. V lost 5 bases to trimming and J lost 0 bases; unmatched junction nucleotides: 4. The CDR3 is 14 residues long. Germline CDR1 is SGHVS and CDR2 is FNYEAQ. The CDR3 region is CASSRGTVSYEQYF. CDR3 DNA sequence: TGTGCCAGCAGCCGAGGGACAGTCTCCTACGAGCAGTACTTC.

The chain is built from TRBV6-5 and TRBJ2-1, with D possibly TRBD2 on 5 matching bases. The CDR3 extends over 13 amino acids. In germline, CDR1 is MNHEY, CDR2 SVGAGI. The ends were cut back, 6 bases at V and 10 bases at J, with 16 bases in the middle. The CDR3 is CASSNTLGSEQFF. The CDR3 DNA reads as TGTGCCAGCAGCAATACTCTTGGGAGCGAGCAGTTCTTC.

Regarding this clone: The same CDR3 also results from other DNA sequences found in this sample. The chain recombines TRBV9 with TRBJ2-3; unclear D gene. CDR3 length equals 12 residues. Germline loops: CDR1 SGDLS, CDR2 YYNGEE. The V end was cut by 3 bases, the J end by 1 base, with 3 bases between. CDR3 coding DNA: TGTGCCAGCAGCGATGGCACAGATACGCAGTATTTT. This encodes CASSDGTDTQYF.

This chain uses TRBV9 with TRBJ2-7; 7 nucleotides match TRBD1. The CDR3 is 15 residues long. The trim removed 4 bases at V and 3 bases at J, leaving 10 bases unmatched. Germline CDR1 and CDR2: SGDLS and YYNGEE. The CDR3: CASSLGQVFSYEQYF. CDR3 nucleotides: TGTGCCAGCAGCCTAGGACAGGTCTTCAGCTACGAGCAGTACTTC.

The V gene is TRBV4-3, the J gene TRBJ1-1; D perhaps matches TRBD1 (5 bases). Germline CDR1 is LGHNA and CDR2 is YSLEER. Between the trimmed V and J ends, which lost 1 base and 1 base, there was a span of 7 bases. The CDR3 extends over 14 amino acids. The CDR3 region has the DNA TGCGCCAGCAGCCAAGTTGGGGCGAACACTGAAGCTTTCTTT. Translation gives CASSQVGANTEAFF.

The genes are TRBV4-3 and TRBJ1-2; D is undetermined. The length of the CDR3 is 17 residues. The V gene lost 0 bases and the J gene lost 2 bases, with 16 bases spanning the gap. Per the germline V gene, CDR1 is LGHNA and CDR2 is YSLEER. As DNA, the CDR3 is TGCGCCAGCAGCCAAGAAGATAGGACGTCCCTAAACTATGGCTACACCTTC. It is translated as CASSQEDRTSLNYGYTF.

This chain's CDR3 is CASSYNGGEQFF. CDR3 DNA: TGTGCCAGCAGTTACAACGGGGGAGAGCAGTTCTTC. The chain links TRBV6-5 to TRBJ2-1, with D possibly being TRBD2 (6 bases). The CDR3 is 12 residues long. The V end lost 2 bases, the J end lost 10 bases, and 9 bases lay between the germline ends. CDR1 MNHEY and CDR2 SVGAGI come from the germline V gene.